This T cell receptor (beta chain) originates from a study of beta chain features in type 1 diabetes. General observations from the study: For patients, the naive, central memory and Treg TCRB repertoires appeared more alike than for healthy donors.

The V gene's germline CDR1 is MNHNS and CDR2 SASEGT. V lost 2 bases and J lost 1, with 10 bases in between. The CDR3 consists of 15 residues. Of the isolated RNA, all was reverse transcribed, and so the sequenced material was expressed TCRB transcripts. The data were produced by immunoSEQ multiplex PCR, yet TCRdb's version contains in-frame clones alone and is incomplete. The table has under 95,000 clones, roughly a third seen once. Note on this clone: Antigen specificity is unknown.

Each of the sorted populations had a purity greater than 98%. The chain recombines TRBV6-1 with TRBJ2-3; D gene ambiguous. The sample taken for sequencing was stem cell memory CD4+ T cells from blood. The clonotype comes from a woman between 18 and 29 years old in good health. CDR3 amino acids: CASSESRQGTDTQYF. The DNA of the CDR3 is TGTGCCAGCAGTGAATCCCGCCAGGGCACAGATACGCAGTATTTT.